The 32 T cell receptor beta chains listed next were all sequenced from one sample in a study of cytomegalovirus exposure and HLA in healthy donors. A multiplex PCR was run with 60 Vbeta primers and 13 Jbeta primers. Repertoires were generated with immunoSEQ multiplex PCR, while TCRdb's copy carries only in-frame clones and drops some. The sample has 120,000 to 150,000 clones, 78% seen once. The sequencing input was PBMCs. These TCRs come from a male donor in good health and CMV-seronegative.

The V gene is TRBV10-3, the J gene TRBJ2-7; tentatively, D is TRBD1 (6 bases). The V end was cut by 7 bases, the J end by 3 bases, with 22 bases between. CDR1 and CDR2 from the germline V gene are ENHRY and SYGVKD. The CDR3 is made up of 16 amino acids. CDR3 sequence (DNA): TGTGCCATCACTGACCTACAGGGTGCCTTTTTCTACGAGCAGTACTTC. Translating gives CAITDLQGAFFYEQYF.

The rearrangement uses TRBV5-1 and TRBJ1-1; D not certain. The CDR3 has 13 residues. Per the germline V gene, CDR1 is SGHRS and CDR2 is YFSETQ. Deletions cut 2 bases from V and 5 bases from J, with 10 bases between. The CDR3 protein is CASSFIRETEAFF. Written as DNA, the CDR3 is TGCGCCAGCAGCTTTATTCGGGAGACTGAAGCTTTCTTT. Drawing the rest from reference TRBV5-1 and TRBJ1-1, the complete variable domain is KAGVTQTPRYLIKTRGQQVTLSCSPISGHRSVSWYQQTPGQGLQFLFEYFSETQRNKGNFPGRFSGRQFSNSRSEMNVSTLELGDSALYLCASSFIRETEAFFGQGTRLTVV.

The rearrangement joins TRBV9 to TRBJ2-1; 10 nucleotides align to TRBD1. V was clipped by 5 bases and J by 6 bases; unmatched bases: 8. CDR3 length: 15 amino acids. Germline V gene sequence: CDR1 SGDLS, CDR2 YYNGEE. The CDR3 protein is CASSSGTGDSNEQFF. In nucleotides, the CDR3 is TGTGCCAGCAGTTCCGGGACAGGGGATAGCAATGAGCAGTTCTTC.

The CDR3 DNA reads TGTGCCTGCGAAGCGCCGGGGAGAGTTTTTTCACCCCTCCACTTT. This sequence encodes CACEAPGRVFSPLHF. The chain has TRBV30 and TRBJ1-6; D is undetermined. V shed 6 bases and J shed 9 bases, with 21 bases lying between them. The CDR3 runs 15 residues. Germline CDR1 is GTSNPN and CDR2 is SVGIG (reference sequence).

This chain links TRBV2 with TRBJ1-3; 7 positions agree with TRBD1. Germline assignment: CDR1 SNHLY and CDR2 FYNNEI. Unmatched junction bases numbered 3, after V lost 5 bases and J lost 2 bases. The CDR3 extends over 14 amino acids. CDR3 protein: CASSRQGAGNTIYF. CDR3 nucleotides: TGTGCCAGCAGTCGCCAGGGGGCTGGAAACACCATATATTTT.

V is TRBV9 and J is TRBJ2-1; TRBD2 is a possible D gene (7 bases). Germline values: CDR1 SGDLS, CDR2 YYNGEE. The V end lost 4 bases, the J end lost 0 bases, and 17 bases lay between the germline ends. There are 17 residues in the CDR3. The CDR3, as DNA: TGTGCCAGCAGCAAGGTCGGGGGGCTGAGCTCCTACAATGAGCAGTTCTTC. It codes for CASSKVGGLSSYNEQFF.

As for this clone: One end of the junction fails to match germline, which may point to a read error. V usage is TRBV5-1 and J usage is TRBJ2-2, with D possibly TRBD1 on 5 matching bases. Germline assignment: CDR1 SGHRS and CDR2 YFSETQ. The CDR3 runs 15 residues. Written as DNA, the CDR3 is TGCACCAGCAGCCCCCTAAGTCAGGGATCCGGGGAGCTGTTTTTT. Translation gives CTSSPLSQGSGELFF.

The chain uses TRBV6-1 and TRBJ2-7; possibly TRBD1 for D (6 bases). There are 13 residues in the CDR3. V lost 6 bases to trimming and J lost 3 bases, with 12 bases between them. In germline, CDR1 is MNHNS, CDR2 SASEGT. The CDR3 loop reads CASRGTPDYEQYF. The CDR3 DNA reads TGTGCCAGCAGAGGGACACCCGACTACGAGCAGTACTTC.

This chain links TRBV5-4 with TRBJ2-7; 15 nucleotides line up with TRBD2. The CDR3 contains 15 residues. V trimming: 3 bases; J trimming: 3 bases; junction bases outside the gene matches: 1. From germline, CDR1 is SGHNT and CDR2 YYREEE (reference sequence). The CDR3 nucleotides read TGTGCCAGCAGCTCGGGACTAGCGGGAGGCTACGAGCAGTACTTC. Its protein product is CASSSGLAGGYEQYF.

This rearrangement joins TRBV2 to TRBJ2-3; a weak D match, TRBD2 (6 bases). CDR3 length: 14 amino acids. Trimming removed 7 bases from V and 6 bases from J, with 17 bases in between. Per germline, CDR1 SNHLY and CDR2 FYNNEI. In DNA form, the CDR3 reads TGTGCCAGCACGGGATATTCAGGAGGGGATACGCAGTATTTT. It yields the protein CASTGYSGGDTQYF.

The V call is TRBV4-1, the J call TRBJ2-1; D is unclear. In germline, CDR1 is MGHRA, CDR2 YSYEKL. The CDR3 is made up of 12 amino acids. CDR3 in DNA: TGCGCATCCTCGGTCACAGTGAATGAGCAGTTCTTC. Its protein is CASSVTVNEQFF.

The genes are TRBV7-3 and TRBJ2-1, with a possible D match to TRBD1 (5 bases). Germline CDR1 SGHTA, CDR2 FQGTGA. Trimming stripped 1 base from V and 9 bases from J, with 16 bases between. The CDR3 length is 15 residues. The chain's CDR3 is CASSLRGLTTGEQFF. The CDR3 DNA reads as TGTGCCAGCAGCTTAAGGGGCTTAACGACGGGTGAGCAGTTCTTC.

The genes are TRBV28 and TRBJ2-5, with TRBD1 matching over 9 bases. Germline-derived CDR1 and CDR2 are MDHEN and SYDVKM. Trimming removed 7 bases from V and 1 base from J; junction bases left unmatched: 4. The length of the CDR3 is 14 residues. The CDR3 reads CASKEQGAQETQYF. The CDR3 DNA reads as TGTGCCAGCAAAGAACAGGGGGCCCAAGAGACCCAGTACTTC.

The chain is built from TRBV2 and TRBJ2-1; 7 bases are shared with TRBD2. This CDR3 contains 13 residues. The germline V gene has CDR1 SNHLY and CDR2 FYNNEI. J gave up 6 bases and V 10 bases, and 9 bases lay outside the gene matches. The CDR3 bases are TGTGCCATAAGAACGGGCGGGGGCAATGAGCAGTTCTTC. This gives the protein CAIRTGGGNEQFF. The whole variable domain, filled in from reference TRBV2 and TRBJ2-1, reads EPEVTQTPSHQVTQMGQEVILRCVPISNHLYFYWYRQILGQKVEFLVSFYNNEISEKSEIFDDQFSVERPDGSNFTLKIRSTKLEDSAMYFCAIRTGGGNEQFFGPGTRLTVL.

The chain combines TRBV5-6 with TRBJ1-4, with D tentatively TRBD1 (6 bases). CDR1 is SGHDT, CDR2 YYEEEE, per germline. Trimming stripped 0 bases from V and 9 bases from J, with 12 bases between. The CDR3 runs to 14 residues. For the CDR3, the DNA is TGTGCCAGCAGCTTGGGGTTCACAGGGCAAAAACTGTTTTTT. This sequence encodes CASSLGFTGQKLFF.

The chain employs TRBV4-3 and TRBJ1-2; TRBD1 agrees at 10 bases. The CDR3 loop spans 13 amino acids. CDR1 is LGHNA, CDR2 YSLEER, per germline. Losses at the gene ends were 4 bases for V and 6 bases for J; bases not matched to a gene: 2. The CDR3 DNA follows: TGCGCCAGCAGCCTGGGGACAGGGGATGGCTACACCTTC. Translation: CASSLGTGDGYTF.

This clone appeared a few times. The chain combines TRBV5-1 with TRBJ1-2; TRBD1 might be the D (6 bases). V was shortened by 4 bases and J by 0 bases, with 13 bases between the two germline ends. This CDR3 is built from 15 residues. From germline, CDR1 is SGHRS and CDR2 YFSETQ. Written as DNA, the CDR3 is TGCGCCAGCAGCCTTACAGGGCCCTCTAACTATGGCTACACCTTC. Translated: CASSLTGPSNYGYTF.

J is TRBJ2-2 and V is TRBV9, with 9 positions matching TRBD1. The CDR3 is 17 residues long. Germline values: CDR1 SGDLS, CDR2 YYNGEE. V shed 5 bases, J shed 4 bases, and the junction held 12 bases outside the gene matches. Here the CDR3 reads CASSHTGTGISTGELFF. The CDR3 bases are TGTGCCAGCAGTCATACCGGGACAGGGATAAGCACCGGGGAGCTGTTTTTT.

This CDR3 reads CASTGTGGFYEQFF. The CDR3 bases are TGTGCCAGCACCGGGACAGGGGGTTTCTATGAGCAGTTCTTC. This chain connects TRBV5-4 to TRBJ2-1, with 11 bases identical to TRBD1. The CDR3 is made up of 14 amino acids. The V gene end was trimmed by 6 bases and the J gene end by 8 bases; junction bases not matched to a gene: 7. Germline CDR1 is SGHNT and CDR2 is YYREEE (reference sequence).

The CDR3 loop is CASSSTGTHLTDTQYF. The CDR3 coding sequence is TGTGCCAGCAGCTCGACAGGGACCCATTTAACAGATACGCAGTATTTT. This chain uses TRBV7-6 with TRBJ2-3; 7 bases agree with TRBD1. J was trimmed by 3 bases and V by 4 bases; bases with no gene match: 10. CDR3 length equals 16 residues. Germline V CDR1 and CDR2: SGHVS, FNYEAQ.

This clone was detected only once. The chain uses TRBV6-1 and TRBJ2-1; 7 bases line up with TRBD2. Trimming cost V 0 bases and J 15 bases; bases outside gene matches: 8. The CDR3 has 13 residues. Germline V CDR1 and CDR2: MNHNS, SASEGT. The CDR3 nucleotides read TGTGCCAGCAGTGAAGCCGGGGGGAGGAGACGGTTCTTC. Protein product: CASSEAGGRRRFF.

V gene TRBV5-1 combines with J gene TRBJ1-5; 7 bases fit TRBD1. Germline values: CDR1 SGHRS, CDR2 YFSETQ. This CDR3 contains 12 residues. V was pared by 5 bases and J by 9 bases, with 5 bases of the junction left unmatched. CDR3 protein: CASRTGSGPQHF. The DNA of the CDR3 is TGCGCCAGCAGGACAGGGTCAGGGCCCCAGCATTTT.

The V and J genes are TRBV30 and TRBJ1-2, with 9 bases identical to TRBD1. CDR3 length: 14 residues. The germline V gene has CDR1 GTSNPN and CDR2 SVGIG (reference sequence). V was pared by 5 bases and J by 10 bases, with 14 bases of the junction left unmatched. The CDR3: CAWLQNRGRRVYTF. The DNA of the CDR3 is TGTGCCTGGCTTCAGAACAGGGGGCGCAGGGTCTACACCTTC.

V gene TRBV20-1 combines with J gene TRBJ2-1; D gene ambiguous. There are 10 residues in the CDR3. Trimming left V 6 bases short and J 9 bases short, with 9 bases between. Germline V gene data show CDR1 as DFQATT and CDR2 as SNEGSKA (reference sequence). CDR3: CSAVRFEQFF. The CDR3 DNA sequence: TGCAGTGCCGTCCGGTTTGAGCAGTTCTTC.

The rearrangement links TRBV7-9 to TRBJ1-4, with TRBD1 identical over 7 bases. The J segment lost 2 bases and the V segment lost 4 bases, leaving 1 base of the junction unmatched. The germline gives CDR1 SEHNR, CDR2 FQNEAQ (reference sequence). The CDR3 length is 14 residues. In DNA, the CDR3 is TGTGCCAGCAGCTCACAGGGGACTAATGAAAAACTGTTTTTT. This sequence encodes CASSSQGTNEKLFF.

The rearrangement uses TRBV30 and TRBJ2-7, with D possibly TRBD1 on 6 matching bases. CDR1 and CDR2 (germline): GTSNPN, SVGIG (reference sequence). Trimming stripped 2 bases from V and 5 bases from J, with 10 bases between. The CDR3 is made up of 12 amino acids. The CDR3 sequence is CAWSQHRDEQYF. The CDR3 coding sequence is TGTGCCTGGAGTCAGCACAGGGACGAGCAGTACTTC.

This rearrangement joins TRBV29-1 to TRBJ2-1, with TRBD1 as a possible D gene (5 bases). CDR1 is SQVTM and CDR2 is ANQGSEA in the germline V gene. The CDR3 extends over 15 amino acids. V was cut by 7 bases and J by 7 bases, with 23 bases left in between. The CDR3 region is CSAQAGSFEVNEQFF. The CDR3 bases are TGCAGCGCCCAGGCAGGGTCTTTTGAGGTGAATGAGCAGTTCTTC.

J is TRBJ2-5 and V is TRBV5-1; TRBD2 agrees at 7 bases. The J call may be mistaken, given a closer DNA end match to TRBJ2-7. The CDR3 runs to 16 residues. Per the germline V gene, CDR1 is SGHRS and CDR2 is YFSETQ. CDR3 sequence reads: CASSAPSSGARYEQYF. The CDR3 nucleotides read TGCGCCAGCAGCGCTCCTTCTAGCGGAGCTAGATACGAGCAGTACTTC.

V and J are TRBV27 and TRBJ2-7; 7 nucleotides align to TRBD1. Losses at the gene ends were 6 bases for V and 3 bases for J; bases not matched to a gene: 8. The CDR3 runs 14 residues. Germline values: CDR1 MNHEY, CDR2 SMNVEV (reference sequence). Here the CDR3 reads CASSLGQAVYEQYF. The CDR3 region has the DNA TGTGCCAGCAGCCTCGGACAGGCGGTCTACGAGCAGTACTTC.

The gene calls are TRBV5-1 and TRBJ1-1; possibly TRBD1 for D (6 bases). V gave up 3 bases and J gave up 5 bases, with 17 bases separating them. This CDR3 comprises 15 residues. Germline values: CDR1 SGHRS, CDR2 YFSETQ. CDR3 in DNA: TGCGCCAGCAGCTCAACAGGGTTTTCGGGTACTGAAGCTTTCTTT. Translating gives CASSSTGFSGTEAFF.

V and J are TRBV11-2 and TRBJ1-1; tentatively, D is TRBD1 (6 bases). Trimming removed 0 bases from V and 3 bases from J, with 20 bases in between. The CDR3 spans 18 residues. CDR1 SGHAT and CDR2 FQNNGV come from the germline V gene. The CDR3 spells CASSLERGRGGGYTEAFF. The DNA of the CDR3 is TGTGCCAGCAGCTTAGAGAGGGGTCGGGGCGGGGGCTACACTGAAGCTTTCTTT.

The CDR3 loop is CASSLLAGVDNEQFF. The CDR3 nucleotides are TGTGCCAGCAGCCTGCTAGCGGGAGTGGACAATGAGCAGTTCTTC. The genes are TRBV7-8 and TRBJ2-1; 10 bases line up with TRBD2. V was clipped by 5 bases and J by 5 bases; unmatched bases: 6. The CDR3 covers 15 residues. Germline CDR1 is SGHVS and CDR2 is FQNEAQ.